The 17 T cell receptor beta chains below come from one sample, sequenced in a study of cytomegalovirus exposure and HLA in healthy donors. Use of 60 Vbeta and 13 Jbeta primers characterized the PCR. Clones were read by immunoSEQ multiplex PCR, and TCRdb kept only the in-frame ones, dropping some. The top ten clones hold approximately 6% of a sample with 80,000 to 95,000 clones, about 63% of them seen once. Input material: PBMCs. The origin of the receptors is a woman under 40 in good health and CMV-seronegative.

The V call is TRBV7-9, the J call TRBJ1-2; TRBD1 aligns across 7 bases. CDR3 length equals 13 residues. V shed 4 bases and J 5 bases; nucleotides not matched to a gene: 4. Germline CDR1 and CDR2: SEHNR and FQNEAQ (reference sequence). CDR3 in DNA: TGTGCCAGCAGCTCGGGACAGCGATATGGCTACACCTTC. Amino acids: CASSSGQRYGYTF.

The chain carries TRBV6-5 and TRBJ2-2, with 7 nucleotides matching TRBD2. After removal of 0 bases from V and 4 bases from J, the junction contained 2 bases not matched to a gene. CDR3 length: 15 residues. The germline gives CDR1 MNHEY, CDR2 SVGAGI. The CDR3 DNA reads as TGTGCCAGCAGTTACTCGGCTAGCGGCACCGGGGAGCTGTTTTTT. Protein product: CASSYSASGTGELFF.

This clone was detected once. The rearrangement uses TRBV2 and TRBJ1-1, with D perhaps TRBD1 (5 bases). The CDR3 is made up of 14 amino acids. Germline V lookup: CDR1 SNHLY, CDR2 FYNNEI. The V end was cut by 4 bases, the J end by 4 bases, with 13 bases between. Here the CDR3 reads CASSVFRVGTEAFF. Written as DNA, the CDR3 is TGTGCCAGCAGTGTTTTCAGGGTCGGCACTGAAGCTTTCTTT. Combining the CDR3 with reference TRBV2 and TRBJ1-1 gives the whole variable domain EPEVTQTPSHQVTQMGQEVILRCVPISNHLYFYWYRQILGQKVEFLVSFYNNEISEKSEIFDDQFSVERPDGSNFTLKIRSTKLEDSAMYFCASSVFRVGTEAFFGQGTRLTVV.

This clone came up a few times. The chain is built from TRBV7-2 and TRBJ2-7; 7 bases are a match to TRBD1. This CDR3 contains 15 residues. The germline CDR1 and CDR2 sequences are SGHTA and FQGNSA. Trimming at V came to 2 bases and at J to 2 bases, leaving 6 bases not matched to a gene. CDR3 DNA sequence: TGTGCCAGCAGCTTACGCCGACAGGGTGCCTACGAGCAGTACTTC. As protein: CASSLRRQGAYEQYF.

This chain uses TRBV6-5 with TRBJ2-3; 10 bases match TRBD2. The germline V gene encodes CDR1 MNHEY and CDR2 SVGAGI. Trimming at V came to 6 bases and at J to 4 bases, leaving 7 bases not matched to a gene. This CDR3 spans 15 amino acids. The CDR3 reads CASRTGTSEPDTQYF. In DNA, the CDR3 is TGTGCCAGCAGAACCGGGACTAGCGAGCCAGATACGCAGTATTTT.

This clone was observed a few times. This rearrangement joins TRBV7-9 to TRBJ2-1; 8 positions match TRBD2. CDR1 SEHNR and CDR2 FQNEAQ come from the germline V gene (reference sequence). The CDR3 sequence is 16 residues long. J gave up 5 bases and V 5 bases, and 11 bases lay outside the gene matches. For the CDR3, the DNA is TGTGCCAGCAGCGGGCCGGGGCTAGCGGGTAACAATGAGCAGTTCTTC. Its translation is CASSGPGLAGNNEQFF.

The chain combines TRBV10-2 with TRBJ2-6; 7 bases line up with TRBD1. This CDR3 has 16 amino acids. CDR1 is WSHSY, CDR2 SAAADI, per germline. The trim removed 2 bases at V and 0 bases at J, leaving 1 base unmatched. The CDR3 nucleotides read TGCGCCAGCAGTGAGGCAGGGGGCTCTGGGGCCAACGTCCTGACTTTC. Translated: CASSEAGGSGANVLTF.

The rearrangement links TRBV6-5 to TRBJ1-1; perhaps TRBD1 as D (5 bases). From germline, CDR1 is MNHEY and CDR2 SVGAGI. There are 13 residues in the CDR3. Trimming cost V 6 bases and J 1 base, with 9 bases left between them. The CDR3 DNA reads as TGTGCCAGCAGCACTACAGGGAACACTGAAGCTTTCTTT. It encodes CASSTTGNTEAFF.

This clone was observed a single time. The chain joins TRBV13 to TRBJ2-7, with a possible D match to TRBD1 (6 bases). V shed 5 bases and J shed 3 bases, with 11 bases lying between them. Germline CDR1 PRHDT, CDR2 FYEKMQ (reference sequence). The CDR3 runs 13 residues. The CDR3 sequence is CASSRRDNYEQYF. DNA for the CDR3: TGTGCCAGCAGCAGACGGGACAACTACGAGCAGTACTTC.

The CDR3 region has the DNA TGTGCCAGCACCCGCCAGGGAGGAAATGAAAAACTGTTTTTT. Protein product: CASTRQGGNEKLFF. V usage is TRBV2 and J usage is TRBJ1-4, with D perhaps matching TRBD1 (5 bases). This CDR3 is built from 14 residues. The V gene's germline CDR1 is SNHLY and CDR2 FYNNEI. V shed 7 bases and J shed 5 bases, with 14 bases lying between them.

V is TRBV12-5 and J is TRBJ2-3, with 10 bases aligning to TRBD1. The CDR3 is 17 amino acids. The trim removed 0 bases at V and 4 bases at J, leaving 7 bases unmatched. Germline V gene lookup returns CDR1 LGHNT and CDR2 FRNRAP. CDR3 DNA: TGTGCTAGTGGTTTGGTTCTCCGGGACAGGGGCCCAGATACGCAGTATTTT. Translation: CASGLVLRDRGPDTQYF.

This chain connects TRBV7-2 to TRBJ2-7, with 9 bases lining up with TRBD1. Per the germline V gene, CDR1 is SGHTA and CDR2 is FQGNSA. With 5 bases clipped from V and 6 bases from J, the junction kept 8 bases outside the gene matches. The CDR3 length is 14 residues. The chain's CDR3 is CASSPAGQGREQYF. The CDR3 DNA is TGTGCCAGCAGCCCCGCGGGACAGGGACGCGAGCAGTACTTC.

This chain uses TRBV21-1 with TRBJ1-4; no DNA check was done on the table's D call, TRBD1. TRBV21-1 is classified as a pseudogene. CDR3 length equals 14 residues. CDR3 in DNA: TGTGCCAGCAGCCTATGGCAGGGAAATGAAAAACTGTTTTTT. It encodes CASSLWQGNEKLFF.

The chain links TRBV10-3 to TRBJ1-2; 8 bases are shared with TRBD1. The CDR3 totals 12 residues. Germline V gene lookup returns CDR1 ENHRY and CDR2 SYGVKD. Trimming removed 6 bases from V and 3 bases from J; junction bases left unmatched: 0. The CDR3 is CAIRGQDYGYTF. CDR3 DNA sequence: TGTGCCATCAGGGGACAGGACTATGGCTACACCTTC.

The rearrangement uses TRBV5-1 and TRBJ1-2; unclear D gene. Trimming took 3 bases from V and 5 from J, leaving 14 bases between them. This CDR3 is 14 amino acids long. Germline lookup yields CDR1 SGHRS and CDR2 YFSETQ. CDR3 in amino acids: CASSSPTGTYGYTF. The CDR3, as DNA: TGCGCCAGCAGCTCTCCAACGGGAACTTATGGCTACACCTTC.

The chain carries TRBV28 and TRBJ2-2; the match to TRBD2 covers 7 bases. Germline loops: CDR1 MDHEN, CDR2 SYDVKM. The CDR3 consists of 17 residues. The V gene end was trimmed by 3 bases and the J gene end by 2 bases; junction bases not matched to a gene: 9. This CDR3 reads CASSLYWLAVNTGELFF. The CDR3 bases are TGTGCCAGCAGTTTGTATTGGCTAGCGGTCAACACCGGGGAGCTGTTTTTT.

This clone was seen only a few times. The chain carries TRBV29-1 and TRBJ2-4, with TRBD1 as a possible D gene (6 bases). Per the germline V gene, CDR1 is SQVTM and CDR2 is ANQGSEA. Trimming pared 6 bases from V and 7 bases from J, leaving 22 bases between. The CDR3 is 15 residues long. CDR3 nucleotide sequence: TGCAGCGTCGGCACCGACAGGACATCGGGGAACATTCAGTACTTC. The encoded protein is CSVGTDRTSGNIQYF.